This is a list of T cell receptor beta chains from one sample in a study of CD8+CD57+ T cells in acquired aplastic anemia. Each CDR3 protein gets one entry after TCRdb re-called the reads with MiXCR. Seen here are more than 150,000 distinct CDR3 sequences, about 44% observed once, and the top ten hold 10% to 15%. Sequenced input: sorted CD4+, CD8+, or CD8+CD57+ T cells (not recorded which) from PBMCs. These receptors were collected from a human donor with aplastic anemia. The conserved cysteine and the conserved F or W are not part of the CDR3 here.

TRBJ2-7 TRBV19 ASSRGTGSPYEQY
TRBJ2-3 TRBV5-1 ASSPSGGGAGDTQY
TRBJ1-1 TRBV30 AWSPTRQGSLF
TRBJ1-2 TRBV24-1 ATSRTEGGYT
TRBJ1-5 TRBV2 ASRGTVANQPQH
TRBJ1-1 TRBV5-4 ASSLKGLRAF
TRBJ2-7 TRBV27 ASSLILAGGEIEQY
TRBJ2-5 TRBV24-1 ATSDPAGAQETQY
TRBJ2-1 TRBV10-3 AISESRGGAWSYNEQF
TRBJ2-1 TRBV4-2 ASSQEVAGDRNEQF
TRBJ1-6 TRBV5-1 ASSLVVPGHNSPLH
TRBJ1-1 TRBV12-3/TRBV12-4 ASSRSGGSEAF
TRBJ2-1 TRBV12-3/TRBV12-4 ASRGDNEQF
TRBJ2-7 TRBV12-3/TRBV12-4 ASRSRSFYEQY
TRBJ1-5 TRBV10-3 AISESRWGQPQH
TRBJ1-1 TRBV7-9 ASSLGLLNTEAF
TRBJ2-5 TRBV9 ASSVGPQETQY
TRBJ1-2 TRBV19 ASSLSSTGGYT
TRBJ2-2 TRBV5-1 ASSYYSRQGMDGELF
TRBJ2-7 TRBV14 VSSQVRGQYEQY
TRBJ1-2 TRBV12-3/TRBV12-4 ASNQRGVPNSNYGYT
TRBJ2-7 TRBV15 ATSRRTAFHEQY
. TRBV11-1 ASSLVGTGRGETQY
TRBJ2-5 TRBV24-1 ATSASGRALGETQY
TRBJ2-1 TRBV12-3/TRBV12-4 ATWGNNEQF
TRBJ1-5 TRBV20-1 SAQVEGSNQPQH
TRBJ2-7 TRBV7-2 ASSLRTGPS
TRBJ1-1 TRBV6-5 ASSYSETPIKPF
TRBJ1-5 TRBV24-1 ATSDLQGGSNQPQH
TRBJ1-1 TRBV7-9 ASTMGRGTEAF
TRBJ2-2 TRBV6-1 ASTVAGGTATGELF
TRBJ1-1 TRBV5-1 ASSSGENTEAF
TRBJ2-3 TRBV2 ASRVGTDTQY
TRBJ2-7 TRBV30 AWSVRGQGISYEQY
TRBJ2-6 TRBV11-2 ASSSTYSGESSGANVLT
TRBJ2-4 TRBV19 ASSILAGGRAKNIQY
TRBJ1-6 TRBV7-3 ASSEWGGSPLH
TRBJ2-1 TRBV7-8 ASSLGRREQF
TRBJ2-2 TRBV25-1 ASISFRGGELF
TRBJ2-2 TRBV12-3/TRBV12-4 ASSLSGPGAGELF
TRBJ2-5 TRBV5-6 ASSLGLGGQETQY
TRBJ1-6 TRBV19 ASSINGDSPLH
TRBJ2-4 TRBV2 ASSEVELIAKDIQY
TRBJ1-6 TRBV2 ASTQPDRAYNSPLH
TRBJ2-5 TRBV5-1 ASSLGQGAASTQY
TRBJ2-3 TRBV5-1 ASSPVRTDTQY
TRBJ2-6 TRBV6-1 ASRTGTGGTGANVLT
TRBJ1-2 TRBV3-1 ASSPRDSPNGYT
TRBJ2-1 TRBV7-8 ASSSGGSEQF
TRBJ2-7 TRBV12-3/TRBV12-4 ASSRDTYEQY
TRBJ1-3 TRBV3-1 ASSQGGAGGNTIY
TRBJ2-5 TRBV2 ASTLSGGAKTQY
TRBJ1-4 TRBV2 ASQGEPNEKLF
TRBJ2-5 TRBV2 ASKGLQETQY
TRBJ2-1 TRBV29-1 SGYRGDGTEQF